Listed below are T cell receptor beta chains from one sample, sequenced in a study of PD-L1 blockade in urothelial cancer. Some clones are missing from TCRdb's copy, which holds only in-frame ones; the method was immunoSEQ multiplex PCR. The sample consists of more than 80,000 clones, around 76% of them appearing once. Source: PBMCs, taken around atezolizumab (anti-PD-L1) treatment. The receptors come from a man between 70 and 80 years old with urothelial cancer. Both conserved end residues are part of each CDR3. The order of the fields is D gene, clone size, J gene, V gene, CDR3 protein, CDR3 DNA. D genes are given only for firm matches. Size tells how often a clone was seen (once, few, many) or the class of an expanded clone, and some rows leave it out.

>NA|NA|TRBJ1-1|TRBV10-3
CAISGAGRDTEAFF
TGTGCCATCAGTGGGGCGGGCAGAGACACTGAAGCTTTCTTT
>NA|NA|TRBJ1-1|TRBV7-9
CASSLVEGGEAFF
TGTGCCAGCAGCTTAGTGGAGGGTGGTGAAGCTTTCTTT
>TRBD1|NA|TRBJ2-7|TRBV7-2
CASSLAGTGPYEQYF
TGTGCCAGCAGCTTAGCGGGGACAGGGCCTTACGAGCAGTACTTC
>NA|NA|TRBJ1-2|TRBV21-1
CARSFRGEDYGYTF
TGTGCCCGAAGCTTCAGGGGGGAGGACTATGGCTACACCTTC
>NA|NA|TRBJ2-7|TRBV2
CASSPRGSYEQYF
TGTGCCAGCAGTCCCCGAGGCTCCTACGAGCAGTACTTC
>NA|few|TRBJ1-1|TRBV9
CASSPQTATNTEAFF
TGTGCCAGCAGCCCTCAGACAGCGACGAACACTGAAGCTTTCTTT
>NA|NA|TRBJ1-5|TRBV18
CASSPRGGEPQHF
TGTGCCAGCTCACCAAGGGGAGGGGAGCCCCAGCATTTT
>NA|few|TRBJ2-2|TRBV19
CASSWGRLTGELFF
TGTGCCAGTAGCTGGGGGCGGCTCACCGGGGAGCTGTTTTTT
>TRBD1|NA|TRBJ2-6|TRBV4-1
CASSRGQGALISGANVLTF
TGCGCCAGCAGCCGGGGACAGGGGGCCTTAATCTCTGGGGCCAACGTCCTGACTTTC
>TRBD2|NA|TRBJ2-5|TRBV4-1
CASSQAPRGLAGDQETQYF
TGCGCCAGCAGCCAAGCGCCTAGGGGACTAGCGGGGGACCAAGAGACCCAGTACTTC
>NA|NA|TRBJ2-6|TRBV19
CASSRLHSGANVLTF
TGTGCCAGTAGCCGACTTCACTCTGGGGCCAACGTCCTGACTTTC
>TRBD2|NA|TRBJ2-7|TRBV6-6
CASSDNGAGAYEQYF
TGTGCCAGCAGCGACAACGGGGCGGGAGCCTACGAGCAGTACTTC
>TRBD1|NA|TRBJ1-4|TRBV27
CASSIKGRDREKLFF
TGTGCCAGCAGTATAAAGGGCCGGGACAGAGAAAAACTGTTTTTT
>TRBD2|few|TRBJ2-3|TRBV7-2
CASSITSGGYTQYF
TGTGCCAGCAGCATCACTAGCGGGGGATATACGCAGTATTTT
>NA|many|TRBJ2-1|TRBV29-1
CSVDIGTFDNEQFF
TGCAGCGTTGACATTGGGACTTTCGACAATGAGCAGTTCTTC
>TRBD1|NA|TRBJ1-3|TRBV7-2
CASSIQGRSGNTIYF
TGTGCCAGCAGCATACAGGGGAGATCTGGAAACACCATATATTTT
>NA|NA|TRBJ2-5|TRBV11-2
CASSLLGGGEETQYF
TGTGCCAGCAGCTTACTAGGGGGTGGGGAAGAGACCCAGTACTTC
>TRBD1|NA|TRBJ2-7|TRBV6-6
CASKGQGALSYEQYF
TGTGCCAGCAAAGGACAGGGGGCATTGTCCTACGAGCAGTACTTC
>TRBD1|NA|TRBJ1-2|TRBV19
CATRDRHTELYGYTF
TGTGCCACCCGGGACAGGCACACCGAGCTCTATGGCTACACCTTC
>TRBD2|NA|TRBJ2-1|TRBV29-1
CSAGAGGEGNEQFF
TGCAGCGCCGGAGCGGGAGGAGAGGGCAATGAGCAGTTCTTC
>NA|NA|TRBJ2-1|TRBV7-9
CASSTGDEQFF
TGTGCCAGCAGCACGGGGGATGAGCAGTTCTTC
>NA|NA|TRBJ2-7|TRBV11-2
CASSFGQYEQYF
TGTGCCAGCAGCTTCGGACAGTACGAGCAGTACTTC